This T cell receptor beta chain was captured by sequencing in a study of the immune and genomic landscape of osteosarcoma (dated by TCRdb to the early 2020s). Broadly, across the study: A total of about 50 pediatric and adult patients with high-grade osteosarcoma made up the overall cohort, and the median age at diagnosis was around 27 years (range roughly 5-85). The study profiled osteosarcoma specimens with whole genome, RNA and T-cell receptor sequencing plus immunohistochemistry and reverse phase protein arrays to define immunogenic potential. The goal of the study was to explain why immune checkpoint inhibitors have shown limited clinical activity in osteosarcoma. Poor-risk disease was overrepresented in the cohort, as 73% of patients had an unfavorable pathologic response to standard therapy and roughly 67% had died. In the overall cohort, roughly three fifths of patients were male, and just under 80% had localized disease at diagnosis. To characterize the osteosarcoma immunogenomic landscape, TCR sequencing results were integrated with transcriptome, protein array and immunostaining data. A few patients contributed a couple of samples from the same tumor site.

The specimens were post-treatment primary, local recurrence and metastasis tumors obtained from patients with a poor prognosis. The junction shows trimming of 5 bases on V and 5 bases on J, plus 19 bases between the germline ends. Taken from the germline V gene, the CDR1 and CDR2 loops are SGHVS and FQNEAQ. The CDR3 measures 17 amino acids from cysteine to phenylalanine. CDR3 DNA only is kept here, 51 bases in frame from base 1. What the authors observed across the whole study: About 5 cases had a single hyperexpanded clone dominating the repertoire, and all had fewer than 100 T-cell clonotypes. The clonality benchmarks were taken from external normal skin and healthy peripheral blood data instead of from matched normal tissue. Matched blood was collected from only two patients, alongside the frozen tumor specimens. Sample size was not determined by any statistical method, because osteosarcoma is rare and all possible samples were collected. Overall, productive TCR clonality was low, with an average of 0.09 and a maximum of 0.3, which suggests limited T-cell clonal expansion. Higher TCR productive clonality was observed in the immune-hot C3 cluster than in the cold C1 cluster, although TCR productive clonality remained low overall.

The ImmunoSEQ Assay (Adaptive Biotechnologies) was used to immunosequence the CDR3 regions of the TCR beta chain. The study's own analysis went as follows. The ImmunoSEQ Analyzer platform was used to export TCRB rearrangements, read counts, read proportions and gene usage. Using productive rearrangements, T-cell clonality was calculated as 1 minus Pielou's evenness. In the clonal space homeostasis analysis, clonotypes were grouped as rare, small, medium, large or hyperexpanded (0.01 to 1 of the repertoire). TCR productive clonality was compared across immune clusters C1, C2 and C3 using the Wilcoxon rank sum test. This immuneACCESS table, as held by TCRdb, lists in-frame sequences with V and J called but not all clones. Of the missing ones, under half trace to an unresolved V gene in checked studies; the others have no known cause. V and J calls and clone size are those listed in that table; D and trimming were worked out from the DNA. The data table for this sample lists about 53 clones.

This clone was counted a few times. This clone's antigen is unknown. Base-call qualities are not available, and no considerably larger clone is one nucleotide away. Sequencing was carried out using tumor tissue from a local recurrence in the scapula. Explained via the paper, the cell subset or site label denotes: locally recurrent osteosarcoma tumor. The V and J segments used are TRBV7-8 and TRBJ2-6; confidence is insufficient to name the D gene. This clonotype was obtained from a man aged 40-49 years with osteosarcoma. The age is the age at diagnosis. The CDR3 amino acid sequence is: CASSKADPQSRANVLTF. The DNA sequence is TGTGCCAGCAGCAAGGCTGACCCACAAAGTCGGGCCAACGTCCTGACTTTC.